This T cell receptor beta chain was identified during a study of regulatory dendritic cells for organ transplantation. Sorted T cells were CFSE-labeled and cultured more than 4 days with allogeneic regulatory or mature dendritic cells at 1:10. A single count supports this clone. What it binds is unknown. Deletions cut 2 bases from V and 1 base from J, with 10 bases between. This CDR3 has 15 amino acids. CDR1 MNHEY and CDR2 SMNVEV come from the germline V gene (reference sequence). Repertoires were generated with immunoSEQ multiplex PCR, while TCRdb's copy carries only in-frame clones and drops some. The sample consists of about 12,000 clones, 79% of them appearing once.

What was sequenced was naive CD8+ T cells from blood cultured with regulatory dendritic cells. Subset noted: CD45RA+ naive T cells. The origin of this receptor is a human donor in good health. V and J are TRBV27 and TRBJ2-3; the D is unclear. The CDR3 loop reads CASSLPRQGTDTQYF. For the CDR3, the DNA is TGTGCCAGCAGTTTACCCAGACAAGGCACAGATACGCAGTATTTT.